This TCR beta chain was identified in a study of PD-1 blockade in classical Hodgkin lymphoma. Study outcomes and limitations: Newly diagnosed patients reportedly trailed healthy donors in baseline TCR diversity. Repertoires differed for reasons still undefined, possibly disease activity or prior therapy.

Exposure to brentuximab vedotin varied, and each patient had relapsed following autologous stem cell transplantation. With regard to this clone: Its antigen is not identified.

The CDR3 has 15 amino acids. With 3 bases removed from V and 2 bases from J, the gap between germline ends came to 12 bases. The V gene's germline CDR1 is MDHEN and CDR2 SYDVKM. Produced via immunoSEQ multiplex PCR; TCRdb's table is partial and in-frame only. The sample shows approximately 100,000 clones, 80% to 95% of them seen only once. V and J are TRBV28 and TRBJ2-3, with D tentatively TRBD1 or TRBD2 (5 bases each). The sequence came from a human donor with classical Hodgkin lymphoma. This material consisted of peripheral blood mononuclear cells (PBMCs), taken at baseline. CDR3 sequence: CASSFSGAITDTQYF. The CDR3 nucleotides are TGTGCCAGCAGTTTCTCCGGGGCTATCACAGATACGCAGTATTTT. Variable domain in full (rest from reference TRBV28 and TRBJ2-3): DVKVTQSSRYLVKRTGEKVFLECVQDMDHENMFWYRQDPGLGLRLIYFSYDVKMKEKGDIPEGYSVSREKKERFSLILESASTNQTSMYLCASSFSGAITDTQYFGPGTRLTVL.